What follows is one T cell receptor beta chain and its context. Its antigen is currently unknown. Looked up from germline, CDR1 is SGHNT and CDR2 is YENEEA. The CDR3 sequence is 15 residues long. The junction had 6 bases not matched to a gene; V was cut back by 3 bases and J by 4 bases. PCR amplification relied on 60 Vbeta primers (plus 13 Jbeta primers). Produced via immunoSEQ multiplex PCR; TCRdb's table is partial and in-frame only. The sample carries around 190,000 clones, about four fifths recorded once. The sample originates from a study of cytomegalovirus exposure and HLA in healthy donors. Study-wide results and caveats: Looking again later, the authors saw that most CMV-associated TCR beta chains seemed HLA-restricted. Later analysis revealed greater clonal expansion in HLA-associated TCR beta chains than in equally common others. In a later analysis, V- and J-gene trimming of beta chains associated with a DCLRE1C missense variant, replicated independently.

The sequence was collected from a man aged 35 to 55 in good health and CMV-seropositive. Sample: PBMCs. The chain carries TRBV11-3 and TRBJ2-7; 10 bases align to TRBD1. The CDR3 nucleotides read TGTGCCAGCAGCTTCCAGACAGGGGGCGGTTACGAGCAGTACTTC. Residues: CASSFQTGGGYEQYF. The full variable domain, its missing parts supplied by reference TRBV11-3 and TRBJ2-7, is EAGVVQSPRYKIIEKKQPVAFWCNPISGHNTLYWYLQNLGQGPELLIRYENEEAVDDSQLPKDRFSAERLKGVDSTLKIQPAELGDSAVYLCASSFQTGGGYEQYFGPGTRLTVT.